This T cell receptor beta chain was sequenced for a study of T cell changes during pregnancy in multiple sclerosis. The repertoire was sequenced with immunoSEQ multiplex PCR; TCRdb's copy has only in-frame clones and lacks some. Among roughly 64,000 clones, approximately 91% were seen once, and the ten largest hold approximately 1.2%. The CDR3 contains 17 residues. The germline gives CDR1 MNHEY, CDR2 SMNVEV (reference sequence). V was cut by 4 bases and J by 0 bases, with 16 bases left in between. V usage is TRBV27 and J usage is TRBJ1-5, with TRBD1 as a possible D gene (5 bases). Material: peripheral blood, obtained in the second trimester of pregnancy. This sequence was found in a female donor with multiple sclerosis, enrolled in a pregnancy study. The CDR3 spells CASSSAATETSNQPQHF. DNA for the CDR3: TGTGCCAGCAGTTCAGCCGCGACAGAGACTAGCAATCAGCCCCAGCATTTT.